This T cell receptor beta chain was profiled in a study of blood T cell repertoires in COVID-19. Study as a whole: Italy, Spain and the United States were the sources of the convalescent and acute COVID-19 samples. T cells, B-cell-depleted T cells, or PBMCs provided the cDNA or gDNA that served as material.

Original handling: Nucleated cell number was recorded as an estimate derived from reference gene primer amplification. Produced via immunoSEQ multiplex PCR; TCRdb's table is partial and in-frame only. V and J calls and clone size come straight from that table; D and trimming were deduced from the DNA. The sample lists 150,000 to 200,000 clones, approximately 83% occurring once. The source material was peripheral blood. The TCR sequence derives from a woman aged 55-70 years with acute or convalescent COVID-19.

The DNA for the CDR3 is TGTGCCAGCAGTTTCCTCGCGGGGGTCACAGATACGCAGTATTTT. This encodes CASSFLAGVTDTQYF. The rearrangement links TRBV27 to TRBJ2-3; 7 bases are a match to TRBD2. This CDR3 is built from 15 residues. After removal of 3 bases from V and 2 bases from J, the junction contained 5 bases not matched to a gene. Germline values: CDR1 MNHEY, CDR2 SMNVEV (reference sequence).